This T cell receptor beta chain was captured in a study of CD8 T cells in ankylosing spondylitis. Study-level points and caveats: For ankylosing spondylitis blood, a TCR beta motif of several highly homologous variants appeared characteristic. Some of the motif variants had earlier been found in reactive arthritis patients' fluid and blood.

TCRdb reanalysed the 5' RACE reads using MiXCR and keeps one entry per CDR3 protein. The sample lists 300,000 to 350,000 distinct CDR3 sequences, around 21% occurring once. Worth noting for this clonotype: The antigen is undetermined.

Between the trimmed V and J ends, which lost 8 bases and 5 bases, there was a span of 10 bases. This CDR3 has 11 amino acids. The source is a female donor with ankylosing spondylitis or in good health (not recorded which). The V gene is TRBV23-1, the J gene TRBJ2-7; D is uncertain. TRBV23-1 is assigned to the ORF class and has an uncertain function. Sequencing input: blood, either unsorted or a sorted T cell fraction (not recorded which). This CDR3 reads CASGQCHEQYF. The CDR3 DNA sequence: TGCGCCAGCGGCCAGTGCCACGAGCAGTACTTC.